This T cell receptor (beta chain) is from a study of CD8 T cells in ankylosing spondylitis. TCRdb analysed the 5' RACE reads with MiXCR anew, one entry per CDR3 protein. Of a few hundred thousand distinct CDR3 sequences listed, about 10% are singletons. The sequenced sample consisted of blood, either unsorted or a sorted T cell fraction (not recorded which). This TCR was sampled from a male donor with ankylosing spondylitis or in good health (not recorded which).

CDR3: CSARVGVGANVLTF. The CDR3 DNA is TGCAGTGCTAGAGTCGGGGTCGGGGCCAACGTCCTGACTTTC. This chain links TRBV20-1 with TRBJ2-6; D is perhaps TRBD2 (5 bases). This CDR3 has 14 residues. Between the trimmed V and J ends, which lost 1 base and 4 bases, there was a span of 8 bases. CDR1 DFQATT and CDR2 SNEGSKA come from the germline V gene (reference sequence).